Below are 14 T cell receptor beta chains sequenced from a single sample in a study of blood T cell repertoires in COVID-19. The protocol was immunoSEQ multiplex PCR, while the TCRdb copy is restricted to in-frame clones and leaves out a portion. The profile shows about 140,000 clones, around 87% of them singletons. Sequencing was carried out using peripheral blood. These TCRs come from a woman in her fifties or sixties with active or convalescent COVID-19.

The V and J genes are TRBV15 and TRBJ2-2, with 8 bases identical to TRBD1. The CDR3 loop spans 15 amino acids. The junction had 6 bases not matched to a gene; V was cut back by 1 base and J by 8 bases. CDR1 LNHNV and CDR2 YYDKDF come from the germline V gene (reference sequence). The CDR3 bases are TGTGCCACCAGCAGAGTCCAGGGGGCCAAAGGGGAGCTGTTTTTT. Its translation: CATSRVQGAKGELFF.

The CDR3 reads CASSSILEGTDTQYF. In DNA, the CDR3 is TGCGCCAGCAGCTCAATCTTGGAGGGCACAGATACGCAGTATTTT. This chain links TRBV5-1 with TRBJ2-3; the D gene is possibly TRBD2 (5 bases). CDR1 SGHRS and CDR2 YFSETQ come from the germline V gene. V lost 3 bases, J lost 1 base, and 12 bases lay in between. The CDR3 extends over 15 amino acids.

The rearrangement uses TRBV7-3 and TRBJ1-1; D is perhaps TRBD1 (5 bases). The V gene's germline CDR1 is SGHTA and CDR2 FQGTGA. The CDR3 length is 14 residues. V lost 3 bases and J 4 bases, leaving 12 bases between the germline ends. CDR3 amino acids: CASSLQAGGTEAFF. CDR3 sequence (DNA): TGTGCCAGCAGCTTGCAGGCGGGGGGCACTGAAGCTTTCTTT.

The gene calls are TRBV5-5 and TRBJ2-1; possible D gene TRBD1, 5 bases. V was pared by 1 base and J by 3 bases, with 11 bases between. This CDR3 is built from 15 residues. Germline V gene sequence: CDR1 SGHKS, CDR2 YYEKEE (reference sequence). The CDR3 bases are TGTGCCAGCAGCTTGCAGGGTACCGTCTACAATGAGCAGTTCTTC. Residues: CASSLQGTVYNEQFF.

The chain employs TRBV5-1 and TRBJ1-4; 9 bases are shared with TRBD1. This CDR3 comprises 15 residues. The junction had 8 bases not matched to a gene; V was cut back by 4 bases and J by 7 bases. CDR1 SGHRS and CDR2 YFSETQ come from the germline V gene. The CDR3 reads CASSPQGALSEKLFF. The DNA for the CDR3 is TGCGCCAGCAGCCCACAGGGGGCGTTGAGTGAAAAACTGTTTTTT.

J is TRBJ2-7 and V is TRBV5-1, with TRBD2 matching over 10 bases. The CDR3 is 16 amino acids. CDR1 and CDR2 from the germline V gene are SGHRS and YFSETQ. V was clipped by 5 bases and J by 0 bases; unmatched bases: 8. As DNA, the CDR3 is TGCGCCAGCAGTCCGGGGGCTAGCGGGAGCTCCTACGAGCAGTACTTC. This translates into CASSPGASGSSYEQYF.

This clone was seen a few times. The chain employs TRBV10-2 and TRBJ2-5; D unresolved. Germline V gene lookup returns CDR1 WSHSY and CDR2 SAAADI. The CDR3 contains 12 residues. The V end was cut by 0 bases, the J end by 9 bases, with 8 bases between. The CDR3 here is CASSESWLAQYF. The CDR3 region has the DNA TGCGCCAGCAGTGAGTCTTGGCTAGCCCAGTACTTC.

V gene TRBV24-1 combines with J gene TRBJ1-2; 8 bases align to TRBD1. Trimming took 4 bases from V and 4 from J; bases not matched to a gene: 7. Looked up from germline, CDR1 is KGHDR and CDR2 is SFDVKD. This CDR3 is 15 amino acids long. The CDR3 DNA reads TGTGCCACCAGTGAAGGACAGGGAGAAAGCTATGGCTACACCTTC. Protein product: CATSEGQGESYGYTF.

The chain carries TRBV6-5 and TRBJ1-4; TRBD1 might be the D (5 bases). V was pared by 2 bases and J by 2 bases, with 6 bases between. The CDR3 consists of 14 residues. CDR1 is MNHEY and CDR2 is SVGAGI in the germline V gene. CDR3 residues: CASSYGTTNEKLFF. CDR3 bases: TGTGCCAGCAGTTACGGGACTACTAATGAAAAACTGTTTTTT.

The rearrangement uses TRBV28 and TRBJ2-7, with 8 positions matching TRBD1. CDR1 MDHEN and CDR2 SYDVKM come from the germline V gene. The CDR3 contains 15 residues. The trim removed 4 bases at V and 1 base at J, leaving 6 bases unmatched. CDR3: CASSSGGSASYEQYF. Written as DNA, the CDR3 is TGTGCCAGCAGTTCAGGGGGCAGCGCTTCCTACGAGCAGTACTTC.

This chain joins TRBV30 and TRBJ1-2, with TRBD1 matching over 8 bases. The CDR3 covers 14 residues. Trimming took 1 base from V and 2 from J; bases not matched to a gene: 3. Germline V CDR1 and CDR2: GTSNPN, SVGIG (reference sequence). The DNA of the CDR3 is TGTGCCTGGAGTGACCACAGGGGGAACTATGGCTACACCTTC. The encoded protein is CAWSDHRGNYGYTF.

This clone was counted between two and nine times. This CDR3 is CASSWTSGPFGELFF. CDR3 nucleotides: TGTGCCAGCAGCTGGACTAGCGGGCCCTTCGGGGAGCTGTTTTTT. The chain combines TRBV7-2 with TRBJ2-2; 11 nucleotides align to TRBD2. The CDR3 length is 15 residues. The V segment lost 4 bases and the J segment 7 bases; nucleotides outside the gene matches: 5. Looked up from germline, CDR1 is SGHTA and CDR2 is FQGNSA.

CDR3 sequence: CSVEGGGRAFF. The CDR3 coding sequence is TGCAGCGTTGAAGGTGGCGGAAGAGCTTTCTTT. The chain uses TRBV29-1 and TRBJ1-1, with D uncertain. Germline CDR1 reads SQVTM; CDR2 reads ANQGSEA. Trimming pared 1 base from V and 10 bases from J, leaving 10 bases between. CDR3 length: 11 residues.

This clone occurred once. V usage is TRBV11-2 and J usage is TRBJ2-7; D gene uncertain. V was clipped by 3 bases and J by 3 bases, with 9 bases between them. The CDR3 is 13 amino acids. Germline CDR1 SGHAT, CDR2 FQNNGV. CDR3 coding DNA: TGTGCCAGCAGCTTTCAGCCGGGCTACGAGCAGTACTTC. It codes for CASSFQPGYEQYF.